The 3 T cell receptor beta chains below were found in one sample sequenced in a study of blood T cell repertoires in COVID-19. The repertoire was sequenced with immunoSEQ multiplex PCR; TCRdb's copy has only in-frame clones and lacks some. Among about 80,000 clones listed, approximately 78% were seen once. Sequenced material: peripheral blood. These receptors all come from a woman in her 70s with acute or convalescent COVID-19.

This sequence joins TRBV7-3 and TRBJ1-4, with TRBD1 identical over 9 bases. Germline assignment: CDR1 SGHTA and CDR2 FQGTGA. There are 15 residues in the CDR3. V lost 5 bases to trimming and J lost 8 bases; unmatched junction nucleotides: 9. The CDR3 reads CASSLSGTGNEKLFF. The CDR3 coding sequence is TGTGCCAGCAGCCTCTCCGGGACAGGGAACGAAAAACTGTTTTTT.

The gene calls are TRBV4-1 and TRBJ2-4; D call uncertain. Germline CDR1 MGHRA, CDR2 YSYEKL. This CDR3 comprises 15 residues. V dropped 0 bases and J dropped 7 bases, with 13 bases sitting between them. CDR3: CASSQDQSSSNIQYF. CDR3 nucleotides: TGCGCCAGCAGCCAAGATCAATCTAGTTCTAACATTCAGTACTTC.

The rearrangement links TRBV18 to TRBJ2-2; 9 bases align to TRBD1. There are 16 residues in the CDR3. Germline CDR1 reads KGHSH; CDR2 reads LQKENI. Trimming cost V 2 bases and J 4 bases; bases outside gene matches: 5. The CDR3 is CASSPGTGRPTGELFF. CDR3 DNA sequence: TGTGCCAGCTCACCAGGGACAGGGAGGCCCACCGGGGAGCTGTTTTTT.